This TCR beta chain was sequenced during a study of brain T cells in children with intractable seizures. Findings and caveats of the study: Patients' HCMV serostatus was unknown; virus specificity rests on CDR3 similarity alone. Clones missing pre-surgery may reflect undersampling of that blood sample.

About this clone: Its target is unknown.

Only cases whose brain tissue showed the highest T cell transcript signatures were sequenced. Before surgery, patients took at least one anti-epileptic drug. The repertoire was sequenced with immunoSEQ multiplex PCR; TCRdb's copy has only in-frame clones and lacks some. The sample shows 100,000 to 120,000 clones, around 94% of them seen only once. Germline CDR1 reads MNHEY; CDR2 reads SVGAGI. Trimming cost V 0 bases and J 3 bases, with 14 bases left between them. The CDR3 has 16 amino acids. The chain has TRBV6-5 and TRBJ1-1, with D possibly TRBD1 on 5 matching bases. This TCR derives from a boy younger than two with hemimegalencephaly and intractable seizures. The material sequenced was peripheral blood, taken at surgery. CDR3 amino acids: CASSYSRRRVDTEAFF. The DNA of the CDR3 is TGTGCCAGCAGTTACTCGAGGCGCAGGGTAGACACTGAAGCTTTCTTT.